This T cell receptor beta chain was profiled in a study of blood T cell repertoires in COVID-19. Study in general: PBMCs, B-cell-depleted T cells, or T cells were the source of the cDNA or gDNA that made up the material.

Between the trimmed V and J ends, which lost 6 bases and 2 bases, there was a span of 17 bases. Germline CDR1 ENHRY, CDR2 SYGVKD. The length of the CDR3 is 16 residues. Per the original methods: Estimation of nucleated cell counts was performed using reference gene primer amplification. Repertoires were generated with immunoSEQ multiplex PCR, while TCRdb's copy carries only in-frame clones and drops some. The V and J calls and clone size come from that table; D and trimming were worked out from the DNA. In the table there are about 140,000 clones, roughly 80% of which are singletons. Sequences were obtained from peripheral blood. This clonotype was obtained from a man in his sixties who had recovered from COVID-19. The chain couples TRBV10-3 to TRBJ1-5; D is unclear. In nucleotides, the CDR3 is TGTGCCATCAGAGACGACGGCGAGCGGGGCAATCAGCCCCAGCATTTT. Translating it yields CAIRDDGERGNQPQHF.